This TCR beta chain was retrieved from a study of T cells in Graves' hyperthyroidism and ophthalmopathy. With 0 bases removed from V and 7 bases from J, the gap between germline ends came to 18 bases. The CDR3 runs 16 residues. Germline values: CDR1 LGHDT, CDR2 YNNKEL (reference sequence). There were TCR beta CDR3 regions amplified from RNA transcripts. An initial round of RT-PCR targeting the TCR CDR3 relied on the HTBI primer set. MiXCR was run by TCRdb on the multiplex PCR reads, yielding one entry per CDR3 protein. The table shows 700,000 to 950,000 distinct CDR3 sequences, with over 35% occurring only once.

The sequenced material came from blood. The chain couples TRBV3-1 to TRBJ1-2; D is possibly TRBD1 (6 bases). This TCR was recovered from a woman aged 40-49 years with Graves' hyperthyroidism. The CDR3 sequence is CASSQDRERQVGGYTF. CDR3 nucleotides: TGTGCCAGCAGCCAAGACCGGGAACGACAGGTTGGTGGCTACACCTTC.